This T cell receptor beta chain was sequenced in a study of cytotoxic CD8 clonotypes in ibrutinib-treated CLL. Study information: Outcomes included around 25 partial and 2 complete responses; after median about 5.5 years, approximately 14 stayed remitted and about twelve progressed. Study observations and caveats: Clonality increased with ibrutinib response but returned toward baseline at progression. Treatment saw public clonotypes, which were uncommon, either contract or stay stable.

This CDR3 has 13 amino acids. Germline-derived CDR1 and CDR2 are SQVTM and ANQGSEA. Only in-frame clones appear in the TCRdb table, and some are missing; sequencing was by immunoSEQ multiplex PCR. The table shows about 330,000 clones, with about 64% occurring only once. PBMCs were cryopreserved, and 1.5 to 2 micrograms of genomic DNA from them went into TCR beta libraries. As for this clone: Antigen unknown.

V usage is TRBV29-1 and J usage is TRBJ1-5; possibly TRBD1 for D (5 bases). The receptor was derived from a human donor with chronic lymphocytic leukemia. This material consisted of PBMCs, taken after 36 months of ibrutinib treatment. CDR3 sequence: CSAGGGYNQPQHF. CDR3 DNA sequence: TGCAGTGCTGGGGGGGGTTACAATCAGCCCCAGCATTTT.